Sequencing of this T cell receptor (beta chain) was carried out in a study of CD8+CD57+ T cells in acquired aplastic anemia (dated by TCRdb to the late 2010s). Regarding the study in general: On average, sorted CD4+ and CD8+ cells yielded 3 to 4 ug of extracted DNA, with a range of about 0.18 to 27.4 ug. CD8+CD57+ expansion was defined as a frequency above the mean frequency observed in healthy subjects.

Patients chosen for sequencing had shown expansion of CD8+CD57+ cells by flow cytometry. All patients had severe acquired aplastic anemia diagnosed by International Study of Aplastic Anemia and Agranulocytosis and Camitta criteria. No patient had received any therapy when blood was sampled. The study deep-sequenced TCR repertoires of sorted CD4+ and CD8+ blood T cells from severe aplastic anemia patients and healthy subjects. In the USA, patient enrollment took place under clinicaltrials.gov protocols 00001620, 01623167, 00001397, 00071045, 00081523 and 00961064. Ficoll-Paque density gradient centrifugation was used to isolate peripheral blood mononuclear cells. CD4+ and CD8+ T cells were sorted by FACS or magnetic beads before DNA extraction. The trim is 5 bases for V and 4 bases for J, with a gap of 18 bases between the germline ends. The CDR3 sequence holds 15 residues, the cysteine and phenylalanine included. The kept DNA is CDR3 alone, 45 bases in frame from the first base. Per the germline V gene, MGHDK is the CDR1 and SYGVNS is the CDR2.

This clonotype was detected only a few times. Its cognate antigen has yet to be identified. No qualities accompany the bases; no much larger clone lies one base away. Genomic DNA was used as template for profiling of TCR beta VDJ combinations and CDR3 sequences. TCR repertoire sequencing was run on an Illumina HiSeq 2000. The source study handled its data this way. Repertoire assessment relied on Simpson's diversity index, CDR3 size and DJ length profiles, and TRBV/TRBJ rearrangement plots. The most abundant DNA sequence in the deep sequencing data was defined as the immunodominant clone. CDR3 amino acid sequences were screened for sharing across subjects and compared with published repertoires and the VDJdb database. The raw public reads went through TCRdb reprocessing: fastp at Q25, MiXCR clone calling, in-frame beta chains kept. One record per CDR3 amino acid sequence lists the most common genes and DNA. The V and J calls reflect TCRdb's pipeline rather than the authors' work. The sample has 250,000 to 300,000 distinct CDR3 sequences on record, around three fifths of them singletons. Roughly 1.2% of the sample is held by the ten biggest clonotypes.

General study outcomes and caveats: CD8+ Simpson's diversity did not differ significantly between patients and healthy controls (P=0.060). Although 25 to 30 CD8+ CDR3 sequences were shared by patients and controls, these sequences appeared highly expressed in patients and within the immunodominant clones of patients.

The TCR sequence derives from a human donor with aplastic anemia. The sequencing input was sorted CD4+, CD8+, or CD8+CD57+ T cells (not recorded which) from PBMCs. This chain joins TRBV25-1 to TRBJ2-7; a tentative D call is TRBD1 (5 bases match). The CDR3 protein is CASSSPRQKRYEQYF. The DNA sequence is given as TGTGCCAGCAGTTCTCCCCGACAGAAACGGTACGAGCAGTACTTC.